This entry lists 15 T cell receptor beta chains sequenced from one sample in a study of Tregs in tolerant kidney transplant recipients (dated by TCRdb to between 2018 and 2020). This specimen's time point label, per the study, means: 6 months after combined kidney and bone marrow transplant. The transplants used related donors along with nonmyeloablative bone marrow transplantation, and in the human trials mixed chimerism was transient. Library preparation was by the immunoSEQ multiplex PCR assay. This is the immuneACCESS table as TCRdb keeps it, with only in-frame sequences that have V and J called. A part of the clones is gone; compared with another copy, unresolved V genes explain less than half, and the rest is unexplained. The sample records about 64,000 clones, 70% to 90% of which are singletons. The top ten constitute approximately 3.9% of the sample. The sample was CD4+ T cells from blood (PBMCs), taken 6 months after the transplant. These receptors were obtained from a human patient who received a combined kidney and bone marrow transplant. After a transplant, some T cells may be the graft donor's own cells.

CDR3: CASRNVLSSYNEQFF. Written as DNA, the CDR3 is TGTGCCAGCAGAAACGTCCTGAGCTCCTACAATGAGCAGTTCTTC. V gene TRBV6-1 combines with J gene TRBJ2-1, with D uncertain. The CDR3 spans 15 residues. Trimming cost V 6 bases and J 0 bases, with 12 bases left between them. CDR1 is MNHNS, CDR2 SASEGT, per germline.

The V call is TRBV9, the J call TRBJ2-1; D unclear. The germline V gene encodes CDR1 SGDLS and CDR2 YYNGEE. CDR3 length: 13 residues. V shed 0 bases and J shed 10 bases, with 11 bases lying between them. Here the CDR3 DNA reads TGTGCCAGCAGCGTAGCCTCGGTCGCCGAGCAGTTCTTC. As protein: CASSVASVAEQFF.

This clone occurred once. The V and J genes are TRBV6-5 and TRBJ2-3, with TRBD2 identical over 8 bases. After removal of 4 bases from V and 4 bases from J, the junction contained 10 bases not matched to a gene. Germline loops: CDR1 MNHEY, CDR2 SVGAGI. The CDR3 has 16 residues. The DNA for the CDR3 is TGTGCCAGCAGTTCTATCAGCGGGAGAAGGTCAGATACGCAGTATTTT. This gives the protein CASSSISGRRSDTQYF.

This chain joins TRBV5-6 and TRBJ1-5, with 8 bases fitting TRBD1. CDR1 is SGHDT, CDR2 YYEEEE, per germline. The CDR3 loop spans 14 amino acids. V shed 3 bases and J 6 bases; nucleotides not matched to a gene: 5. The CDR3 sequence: CASSWTGPGQPQHF. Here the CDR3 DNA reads TGTGCCAGCAGCTGGACAGGGCCTGGTCAGCCCCAGCATTTT.

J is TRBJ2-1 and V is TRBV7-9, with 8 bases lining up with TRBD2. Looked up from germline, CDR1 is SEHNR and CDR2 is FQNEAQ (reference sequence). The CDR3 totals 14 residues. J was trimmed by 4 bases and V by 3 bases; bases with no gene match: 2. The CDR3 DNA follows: TGTGCCAGCAGCTTTAAGCGGGAGTACAATGAGCAGTTCTTC. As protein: CASSFKREYNEQFF. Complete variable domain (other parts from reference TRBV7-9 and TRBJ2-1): DTGVSQNPRHKITKRGQNVTFRCDPISEHNRLYWYRQTLGQGPEFLTYFQNEAQLEKSRLLSDRFSAERPKGSFSTLEIQRTEQGDSAMYLCASSFKREYNEQFFGPGTRLTVL.

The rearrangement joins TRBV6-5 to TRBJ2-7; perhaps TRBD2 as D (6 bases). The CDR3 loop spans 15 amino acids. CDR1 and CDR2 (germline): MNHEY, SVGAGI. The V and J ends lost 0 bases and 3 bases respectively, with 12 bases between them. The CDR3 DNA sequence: TGTGCCAGCAGTTACTCTTACGGGGGAAACTACGAGCAGTACTTC. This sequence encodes CASSYSYGGNYEQYF.

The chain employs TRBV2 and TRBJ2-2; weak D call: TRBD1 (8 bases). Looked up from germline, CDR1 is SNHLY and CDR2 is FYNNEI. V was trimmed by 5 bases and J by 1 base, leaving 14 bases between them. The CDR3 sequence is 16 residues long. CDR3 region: CASSYRGGENTGELFF. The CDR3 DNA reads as TGTGCCAGCAGTTACAGGGGGGGTGAGAACACCGGGGAGCTGTTTTTT.

The CDR3 sequence: CASSLAGTGGGGYTF. For the CDR3, the DNA is TGTGCCAGCAGCTTAGCTGGGACCGGGGGTGGTGGCTACACCTTC. The rearrangement uses TRBV7-7 and TRBJ1-2, with D maybe TRBD1 (5 bases). V shed 0 bases and J shed 7 bases, with 15 bases lying between them. The germline V gene has CDR1 SSHAT and CDR2 FNYEAQ (reference sequence). The CDR3 runs to 15 residues.

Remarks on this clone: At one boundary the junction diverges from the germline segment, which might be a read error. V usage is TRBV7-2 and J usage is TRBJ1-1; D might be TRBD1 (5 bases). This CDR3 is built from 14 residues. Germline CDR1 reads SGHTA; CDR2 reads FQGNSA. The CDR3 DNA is TGTGCCAGCACCTTAAGGCTCGGGACTCCTGAAGCTTTCTTT. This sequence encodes CASTLRLGTPEAFF. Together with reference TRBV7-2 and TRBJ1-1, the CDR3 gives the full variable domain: GAGVSQSPSNKVTEKGKDVELRCDPISGHTALYWYRQSLGQGLEFLIYFQGNSAPDKSGLPSDRFSAERTGGSVSTLTIQRTQQEDSAVYLCASTLRLGTPEAFFGQGTRLTVV.

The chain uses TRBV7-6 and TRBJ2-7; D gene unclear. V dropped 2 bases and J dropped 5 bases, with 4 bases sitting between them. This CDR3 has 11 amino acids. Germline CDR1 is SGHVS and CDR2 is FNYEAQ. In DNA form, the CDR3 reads TGTGCCAGCAGCTTACTTCACGAGCAGTACTTC. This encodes CASSLLHEQYF.

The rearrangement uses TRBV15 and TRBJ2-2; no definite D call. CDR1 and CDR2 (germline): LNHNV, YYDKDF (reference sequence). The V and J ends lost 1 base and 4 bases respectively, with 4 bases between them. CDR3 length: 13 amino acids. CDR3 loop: CATSRASTGELFF. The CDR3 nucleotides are TGTGCCACCAGCAGAGCGTCCACCGGGGAGCTGTTTTTT.

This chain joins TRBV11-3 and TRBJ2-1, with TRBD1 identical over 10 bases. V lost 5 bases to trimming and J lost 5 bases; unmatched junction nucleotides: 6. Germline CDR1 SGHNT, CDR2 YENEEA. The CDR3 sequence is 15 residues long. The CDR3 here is CASSVRQGAHNEQFF. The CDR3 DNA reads TGTGCCAGCAGCGTCAGACAGGGGGCGCACAATGAGCAGTTCTTC.

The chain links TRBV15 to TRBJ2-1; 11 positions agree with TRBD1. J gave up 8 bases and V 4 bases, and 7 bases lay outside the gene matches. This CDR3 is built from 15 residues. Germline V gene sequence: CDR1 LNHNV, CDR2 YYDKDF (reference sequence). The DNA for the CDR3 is TGTGCCACCAGCAAAGGACAGGGGGCGCGGGATGAGCAGTTCTTC. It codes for CATSKGQGARDEQFF.

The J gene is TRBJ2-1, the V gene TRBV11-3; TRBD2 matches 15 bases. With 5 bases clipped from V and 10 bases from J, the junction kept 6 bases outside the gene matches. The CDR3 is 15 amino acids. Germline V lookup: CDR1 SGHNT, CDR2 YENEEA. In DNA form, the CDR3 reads TGTGCCAGCAGCCACCGGGGGACTAGCGGGGGGGAGCAGTTCTTC. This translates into CASSHRGTSGGEQFF.

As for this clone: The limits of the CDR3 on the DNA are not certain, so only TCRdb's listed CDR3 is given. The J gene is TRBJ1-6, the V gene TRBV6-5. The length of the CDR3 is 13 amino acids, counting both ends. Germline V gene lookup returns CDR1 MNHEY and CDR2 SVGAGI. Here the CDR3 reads CASSTSGDSPLHF.